Sequencing of this TCR beta chain was carried out in a study of OX40 agonist ivuxolimab in advanced cancers. Study at large: An anti-OX40 (CD134) antibody with agonistic activity, ivuxolimab, was administered to patients.

Regarding the study as a whole: More expanded clones were seen, on average, in CD8+ T cells than in CD4+.

From germline, CDR1 is DFQATT and CDR2 SNEGSKA (reference sequence). Trimming stripped 1 base from V and 7 bases from J, with 7 bases between. The CDR3 is 11 residues long. The table came from immunoSEQ multiplex PCR; TCRdb's copy has only in-frame clones and leaves some out. The sample lists about 86,000 clones, roughly 89% occurring once. As to this clone: Its antigen remains unknown.

V usage is TRBV20-1 and J usage is TRBJ1-1; no firm D call. Source: CD4+ or CD8+ T cells sorted from blood, taken in a trial of the OX40 agonist ivuxolimab. This clonotype originated in an adult with an advanced solid tumor such as melanoma, head and neck, liver or kidney cancer. The DNA of the CDR3 is TGCAGTGCTAGAGTGGATATTGAAGCTTTCTTT. The encoded protein is CSARVDIEAFF.